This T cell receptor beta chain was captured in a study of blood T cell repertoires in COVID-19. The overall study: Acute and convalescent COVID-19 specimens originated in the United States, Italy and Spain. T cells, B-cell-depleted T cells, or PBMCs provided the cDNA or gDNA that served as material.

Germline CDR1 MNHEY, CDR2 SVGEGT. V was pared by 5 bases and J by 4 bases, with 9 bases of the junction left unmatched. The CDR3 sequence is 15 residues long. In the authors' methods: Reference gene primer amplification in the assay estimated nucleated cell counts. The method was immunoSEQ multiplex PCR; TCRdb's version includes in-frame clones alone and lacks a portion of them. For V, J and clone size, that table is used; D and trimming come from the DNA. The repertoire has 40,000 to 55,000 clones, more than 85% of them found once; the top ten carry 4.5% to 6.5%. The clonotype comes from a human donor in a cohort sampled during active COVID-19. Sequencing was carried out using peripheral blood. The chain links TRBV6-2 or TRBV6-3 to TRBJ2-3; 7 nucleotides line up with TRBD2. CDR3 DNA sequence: TGTGCCAGCAGTGATCCAGCGGGGCTCTCAGATACGCAGTATTTT. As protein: CASSDPAGLSDTQYF.